This TCR beta chain stems from a study of T-cell memory formation after mild COVID-19. The wider study: Most TCR clusters belonged to a single donor. General study results and limits: Researchers report contracting CD4+ clones mostly in CM and EM, with CD8+ clones in EMRA.

Comments on this clonotype: Antigen unknown.

TCRdb fed the 5' RACE reads into MiXCR, producing one record per CDR3 protein. Altogether some 410,000 distinct CDR3 sequences are present, less than 25% being singletons, with the ten largest covering about 12%. Per the germline V gene, CDR1 is ENHRY and CDR2 is SYGVKD. This CDR3 is built from 15 residues. Deletions cut 6 bases from V and 5 bases from J, with 19 bases between. This chain connects TRBV10-3 to TRBJ1-1; D is possibly TRBD1 (6 bases). This clonotype was sampled from an adult woman who had mild COVID-19 (a few samples of this study predate the infection). Cell type and time point are not known. The sequencing sample was made of PBMCs or a T cell subset sorted from them (not recorded which). CDR3 coding DNA: TGTGCCATCAGGGGAAGGACAGTTCAGGGTACTGAAGCTTTCTTT. Protein: CAIRGRTVQGTEAFF.